The 8 T cell receptor beta chains below come from one sample, sequenced in a study. TCRdb processed the RT-PCR reads anew with MiXCR; each CDR3 protein has one entry. The table shows about 680,000 distinct CDR3 sequences, with 13% to 15% occurring only once. The specimen was memory CD4+ T cells from blood. The receptors originated from a female donor in good health, serving as a healthy control.

This clonotype was detected many times. The chain employs TRBV13 and TRBJ2-2; no reliable D call. Germline V lookup: CDR1 PRHDT, CDR2 FYEKMQ (reference sequence). The CDR3 runs 14 residues. The V and J ends lost 5 bases and 6 bases respectively, with 13 bases between them. The CDR3, as DNA: TGTGCCAGCAGCATGCTAGGGCGCGCCGGGGAGCTGTTTTTT. Protein product: CASSMLGRAGELFF.

This clonotype was picked up a small number of times. This chain connects TRBV10-3 to TRBJ2-3, with TRBD2 matching 8 bases. Trimming removed 10 bases from V and 4 bases from J; junction bases left unmatched: 1. Germline lookup yields CDR1 ENHRY and CDR2 SYGVKD. This CDR3 spans 11 amino acids. For the CDR3, the DNA is TGTGCCACCGGGAGGGCAGATACGCAGTATTTT. Translated: CATGRADTQYF.

This clonotype was detected only a few times. The chain carries TRBV20-1 and TRBJ2-3; TRBD2 aligns across 9 bases. After removal of 5 bases from V and 4 bases from J, the junction contained 13 bases not matched to a gene. CDR1 is DFQATT, CDR2 SNEGSKA, per germline (reference sequence). The CDR3 runs 16 residues. The CDR3 DNA sequence: TGCAGTGCTGGGCCCCCCTTGGCGGGAGGGCCAGATACGCAGTATTTT. Amino acids: CSAGPPLAGGPDTQYF.

This chain joins TRBV7-9 and TRBJ1-3, with D hard to call. V lost 4 bases to trimming and J lost 0 bases, with 10 bases between them. CDR1 is SEHNR, CDR2 FQNEAQ, per germline (reference sequence). The CDR3 consists of 15 residues. CDR3 sequence: CASSSTQLSGNTIYF. Written as DNA, the CDR3 is TGTGCCAGCAGCTCCACACAACTCTCTGGAAACACCATATATTTT.

This clonotype was picked up a small number of times. The chain couples TRBV10-3 to TRBJ2-1, with 10 bases lining up with TRBD2. V shed 11 bases, J shed 7 bases, and the junction held 8 bases outside the gene matches. This CDR3 has 13 amino acids. Germline V gives CDR1 ENHRY, CDR2 SYGVKD. CDR3 nucleotide sequence: TGTGCCCACCGGAGCGGGAGGGAAAATGAGCAGTTCTTC. It specifies CAHRSGRENEQFF.

This clonotype was detected ten times or more. The chain is built from TRBV20-1 and TRBJ1-1, with D possibly matching TRBD1 (6 bases). The CDR3 consists of 13 residues. Germline V gives CDR1 DFQATT, CDR2 SNEGSKA (reference sequence). Trimming removed 3 bases from V and 3 bases from J, with 11 bases in between. The CDR3 coding sequence is TGCAGTGCTAGTCAGGACAGATACACTGAAGCTTTCTTT. This sequence encodes CSASQDRYTEAFF.

In this sample, this clonotype turned up a few times. The chain employs TRBV20-1 and TRBJ1-2; the D gene is possibly TRBD1 (5 bases). This CDR3 has 14 amino acids. Germline loops: CDR1 DFQATT, CDR2 SNEGSKA (reference sequence). With 7 bases removed from V and 3 bases from J, the gap between germline ends came to 18 bases. The CDR3 reads CSVIISGLDYGYTF. The CDR3 nucleotides are TGCAGTGTCATAATTTCAGGGCTTGACTATGGCTACACCTTC.

Details on this clonotype: This sequence may be a read error, since a much larger clone differs from it by one base. The V call is TRBV5-1, the J call TRBJ2-3, with a possible D match to TRBD1 (5 bases). V was shortened by 0 bases and J by 0 bases, with 11 bases between the two germline ends. Germline V CDR1 and CDR2: SGHRS, YFSETQ. The CDR3 is made up of 16 amino acids. CDR3 protein: CASSLEAQASTDTQYF. In nucleotides, the CDR3 is TGCGCCAGCAGCTTGGAGGCACAGGCTAGCACAGATACGCAGTATTTT.